These T cell receptor beta chains were read from a single sample in a study of blood T cell repertoires in COVID-19. The repertoire was sequenced with immunoSEQ multiplex PCR; TCRdb's copy has only in-frame clones and lacks some. The sample holds 60,000 to 75,000 clones; approximately 90% are singletons and the top ten take under 4.5%. The sequenced sample consisted of peripheral blood. These receptors all stem from a human donor in a cohort sampled during active COVID-19. CDR3s include the opening cysteine and the closing phenylalanine or tryptophan. Fields, in order: J gene, V gene, CDR3 length, clone size, D gene, CDR3 DNA, CDR3 protein. D genes are given only for firm matches. Clone size is not always given. Where it is, it says once, few, many or a class for expanded clones.

TRBJ1-2,TRBV7-2,13,NA,NA,TGTGCCAGCAGCTACAGGGATCACTATGGCTACACCTTC,CASSYRDHYGYTF
TRBJ1-1,TRBV7-9,12,NA,NA,TGTGCCAGCAGCTTGCTGGAGGCAGGAGCTTTCTTT,CASSLLEAGAFF
TRBJ2-1,TRBV5-8,16,NA,NA,TGTGCCAGCAGCAAGGTTAGCGTCGACTCCTACAATGAGCAGTTCTTC,CASSKVSVDSYNEQFF
TRBJ1-2,TRBV30,11,few,NA,TGTGCCTGGAGTGTGGCCTATGGCTACACCTTC,CAWSVAYGYTF
TRBJ2-3,TRBV6-5,14,NA,NA,TGTGCCAGCAGTTACCAGGCGAGTACAGATACGCAGTATTTT,CASSYQASTDTQYF
TRBJ1-2,TRBV7-8,13,NA,NA,TGTGCCAGCAGCTTAGGGGGAGGGGGAGGCTACACCTTC,CASSLGGGGGYTF
TRBJ2-6,TRBV7-2,15,NA,NA,TGTGCCAGCAGCTTAGAGAGCTCTGGGGCCAACGTCCTGACTTTC,CASSLESSGANVLTF
TRBJ2-7,TRBV21-1,15,NA,NA,TGTGCCAGCAGCAAAGGGCTGGACAGGGCCGTCGAGCAGTACTTC,CASSKGLDRAVEQYF
TRBJ2-2,TRBV19,10,NA,NA,TGTGCCAGTTATTCCGGGGAGCTGTTTTTT,CASYSGELFF
TRBJ2-7,TRBV10-2,14,NA,NA,TGCGCCAGCAGTGATGGGCCTCAGTTCGACGAGCAGTACTTC,CASSDGPQFDEQYF
TRBJ1-2,TRBV19,15,NA,TRBD1,TGTGCCAGTAGTATGCCCCGGACAGGGGGCTATGGCTACACCTTC,CASSMPRTGGYGYTF
TRBJ1-2,TRBV3-1/TRBV3-2,15,NA,TRBD1,TGTGCCAGCAGCAACCCGGGACAGGGATTGAATGGCTACACCTTC,CASSNPGQGLNGYTF
TRBJ2-7,TRBV11-2,14,NA,TRBD2,TGTGCCAGCAGCCCTAGCGGGGGGACCTACGAGCAGTACTTC,CASSPSGGTYEQYF
TRBJ1-6,TRBV28,15,NA,NA,TGTGCCAGCAGTTTAGGAGGGGCTAAGAATTCACCCCTCCACTTT,CASSLGGAKNSPLHF
TRBJ2-3,TRBV11-2,16,NA,NA,TGTGCCAGCAGCCTCGGCCAGGGGATAAACACAGATACGCAGTATTTT,CASSLGQGINTDTQYF
TRBJ1-2,TRBV7-2,12,NA,NA,TGTGCCAGCAACTCCCATGGGGGGGGCTACACCTTC,CASNSHGGGYTF
TRBJ2-3,TRBV9,15,NA,NA,TGTGCCAGCAGCGTAGGACAAACCCCCACAGATACGCAGTATTTT,CASSVGQTPTDTQYF
TRBJ2-5,TRBV5-1,13,NA,NA,TGCGCCAGCAGCTTGGTCAGACAAGAGACCCAGTACTTC,CASSLVRQETQYF
TRBJ1-2,TRBV6-5,13,large,NA,TGTGCCAGCAGTTTCCAGGGACATCTTGGCTACACCTTC,CASSFQGHLGYTF
TRBJ1-1,TRBV19,14,NA,NA,TGTGCCAGTAGTATTGGGGGCGTTTACACTGAAGCTTTCTTT,CASSIGGVYTEAFF
TRBJ2-1,TRBV4-2,17,once,TRBD2,TGTGCCAGCAGCCAAGACGCCAGCGGGAGTGTAATGAATGAGCAGTTCTTC,CASSQDASGSVMNEQFF
TRBJ1-5,TRBV5-1,14,NA,NA,TGCGCCAGCAGCTTGGACGGTCCCAATCAGCCCCAGCATTTT,CASSLDGPNQPQHF
TRBJ2-5,TRBV9,15,NA,NA,TGTGCCAGCAGCGTAGGCAGGGGGGTGGAAGAGACCCAGTACTTC,CASSVGRGVEETQYF
TRBJ2-7,TRBV27,15,few,NA,TGTGCCAGCATGTCCCTATTTGAGAGAGACTACGAGCAGTACTTC,CASMSLFERDYEQYF
TRBJ2-7,TRBV10-3,14,NA,NA,TGTGCCATCAGTGAGGTGGACAGTACCTACGAGCAGTACTTC,CAISEVDSTYEQYF
TRBJ1-1,TRBV6-1,15,NA,NA,TGTGCCAGCAGTGAAGAGGAGGATTTGCTCACTGAAGCTTTCTTT,CASSEEEDLLTEAFF
TRBJ2-5,TRBV6-5,13,NA,NA,TGTGCCAGCTTCCGGTCCATCCAAGAGACCCAGTACTTC,CASFRSIQETQYF
TRBJ2-3,TRBV10-1,16,NA,TRBD1,TGCGCCAGCAGTGAGTCGACAGGGACGAACACAGATACGCAGTATTTT,CASSESTGTNTDTQYF
TRBJ2-2,TRBV7-9,16,NA,TRBD2,TGTGCCAGCAGCTTAGTCGGACTAGCGAACACCGGGGAGCTGTTTTTT,CASSLVGLANTGELFF
TRBJ1-5,TRBV6-6,16,NA,NA,TGTGCCAGCAGTTACGCCGGGGGGGTAAGCAATCAGCCCCAGCATTTT,CASSYAGGVSNQPQHF
TRBJ2-3,TRBV11-2,15,NA,NA,TGTGCCAGCAGCTCTAGGACTACTAGCACAGATACGCAGTATTTT,CASSSRTTSTDTQYF
TRBJ1-6,TRBV19,15,once,NA,TGTGCCAGTATGGTGGGCAGCAGGGGAACTTCACCCCTCCACTTT,CASMVGSRGTSPLHF
TRBJ1-2,TRBV9,15,NA,NA,TGTGCCAGCAGCGTAGCTAGCGGGGCTAACTATGGCTACACCTTC,CASSVASGANYGYTF
TRBJ1-1,TRBV12-3/TRBV12-4,13,NA,NA,TGTGCCAGCAGCCTCGGGAGAACCGTTGAAGCTTTCTTT,CASSLGRTVEAFF
TRBJ1-1,TRBV19,11,NA,TRBD1,TGTGCCAGTAGTATCCCAGGGGGAACTTTCTTT,CASSIPGGTFF
TRBJ1-2,TRBV6-6,11,NA,NA,TGTGCCAGTTTTCAGGGGCAGGGCTACACCTTC,CASFQGQGYTF